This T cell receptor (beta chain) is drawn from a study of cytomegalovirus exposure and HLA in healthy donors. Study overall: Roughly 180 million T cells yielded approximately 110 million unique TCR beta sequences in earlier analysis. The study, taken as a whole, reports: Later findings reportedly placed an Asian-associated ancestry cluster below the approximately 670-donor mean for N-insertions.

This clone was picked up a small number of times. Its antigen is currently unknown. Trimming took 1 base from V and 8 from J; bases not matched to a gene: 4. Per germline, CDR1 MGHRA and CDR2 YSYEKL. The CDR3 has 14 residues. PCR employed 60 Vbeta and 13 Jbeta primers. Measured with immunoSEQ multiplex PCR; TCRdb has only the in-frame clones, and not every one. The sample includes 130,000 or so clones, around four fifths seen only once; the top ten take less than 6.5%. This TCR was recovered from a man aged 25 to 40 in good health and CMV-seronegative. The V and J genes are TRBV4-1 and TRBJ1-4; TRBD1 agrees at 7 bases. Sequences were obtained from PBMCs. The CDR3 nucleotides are TGCGCCAGCAGCCAAGGTACAGGGGAGGAAAAACTGTTTTTT. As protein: CASSQGTGEEKLFF.